Below, 5 T cell receptor beta chains from the same sample are listed, as sequenced in a study of T cell responses to AZD1222 COVID-19 vaccine. Clones were read by immunoSEQ multiplex PCR, and TCRdb kept only the in-frame ones, dropping some. Of about 75,000 clones in the sample, about 91% were seen once. The sample here was peripheral blood, taken 28 days after the second dose of the MenACWY control vaccine. These TCRs come from an adult who received the MenACWY meningococcal vaccine as a control.

The CDR3 bases are TGTGCCAGCTCACCAGACAGGGCCTCCTACGAGCAGTACTTC. It specifies CASSPDRASYEQYF. This rearrangement joins TRBV18 to TRBJ2-7, with 7 bases lining up with TRBD1. Germline loops: CDR1 KGHSH, CDR2 LQKENI. The ends lost 2 bases at V and 0 bases at J; junction bases unmatched: 1. The CDR3 covers 14 residues.

This clone was counted between two and nine times. The chain carries TRBV20-1 and TRBJ1-1; tentative D call: TRBD1 (5 bases). The V and J ends lost 3 bases and 0 bases respectively, with 14 bases between them. Germline CDR1 reads DFQATT; CDR2 reads SNEGSKA (reference sequence). The length of the CDR3 is 15 residues. The CDR3 sequence is CSASGAFGMNTEAFF. CDR3 DNA: TGCAGTGCTAGTGGGGCGTTCGGGATGAACACTGAAGCTTTCTTT.

The CDR3 reads CASKATGNTIYF. In DNA form, the CDR3 reads TGTGCCAGCAAAGCGACTGGAAACACCATATATTTT. The rearrangement joins TRBV6-5 to TRBJ1-3, with unresolved D. This CDR3 has 12 residues. CDR1 MNHEY and CDR2 SVGAGI come from the germline V gene. Trimming cost V 7 bases and J 2 bases, with 6 bases left between them.

This chain uses TRBV9 with TRBJ1-1; no clear D. Trimming pared 0 bases from V and 4 bases from J, leaving 13 bases between. Germline CDR1 and CDR2: SGDLS and YYNGEE. The CDR3 loop spans 15 amino acids. DNA for the CDR3: TGTGCCAGCAGCGTAGGTCTAGGCTGGGGCACTGAAGCTTTCTTT. This translates into CASSVGLGWGTEAFF.

The V and J genes are TRBV27 and TRBJ2-3; D uncertain. The length of the CDR3 is 14 residues. V was shortened by 2 bases and J by 0 bases, with 6 bases between the two germline ends. The germline CDR1 and CDR2 sequences are MNHEY and SMNVEV (reference sequence). CDR3 sequence reads: CASSLDLSTDTQYF. CDR3 bases: TGTGCCAGCAGTTTAGACCTTAGCACAGATACGCAGTATTTT.